This section outlines one T cell receptor (beta chain) sequence together with its context. Which antigen it targets is not known. Per-nucleotide qualities are absent, and no much larger clonotype sits a single base away. This specimen comes from a study of T-cell memory formation after mild COVID-19 (dated by TCRdb to the early 2020s). Study-wide context: TCR sequence clusters from the two donors were largely donor specific. In a couple of donors, T-cell clones that expanded and contracted after mild COVID-19 were tracked by sequencing TCRalpha and TCRbeta repertoires over time. The cohort comprised two young, previously healthy adult volunteers, one female and one male.

The instrument was an Illumina NovaSeq 6000. TCRalpha and TCRbeta cDNA libraries were constructed by 5'RACE with constant-segment primers, with sample barcodes and unique molecular identifiers being introduced. Trizol reagent was used to extract RNA from every sample. Amplification of the libraries took two PCR steps, and the second step added a second sample barcode plus Illumina TruSeq adapters. The libraries were sequenced on an Illumina NovaSeq using 2 x 150 bp paired-end reads. As for the authors' bioinformatics: Demultiplexing of reads and collapsing into UMI-guided consensus sequences were performed with migec v1.2.7. Using mixcr v2.1.11, UMI consensuses were aligned to TRA and TRB V and J templates and then assembled into clonotypes. Clonotypes were classified as expanded or contracted when called significant by both edgeR and NoisET, with noise models trained on biological replicates. For edgeR calls, the cutoffs were a false discovery rate-adjusted p below 0.01 and a log2 fold-change threshold of 1. As an exploratory analysis of dynamics, max-normalized trajectories of the 1000 most abundant clonotypes were examined by PCA with hierarchical clustering. The CD4 or CD8 phenotype of responding clones was assigned using the separately sequenced CD4+ and CD8+ repertoires. TCRdb ran its own pipeline on the public reads, namely fastp trimming at Q25 and MiXCR clone calling, and kept in-frame beta chains. Each entry merges the rows of one CDR3 protein and shows their most common DNA and genes. TCRdb assigned the V and J calls; the authors' analysis was not used. Within this sample are approximately 500,000 distinct CDR3 sequences, with nearly 25% of them counted one time only. The top ten constitute under 15% of the sample.

CDR1 and CDR2 are drawn from the germline V gene (reference sequence): LNHNV, YYDKDF. V loses 5 bases, J loses 7 bases, and the germline ends lie 15 bases apart. From the cysteine through the phenylalanine, the CDR3 covers 14 amino acids. Only the CDR3 DNA is retained, 42 bases long and in frame from the first base. Ficoll-Paque density gradient centrifugation was used to isolate PBMCs. Study-wide conclusions, independent of this receptor: SARS-CoV-2 specificity was not confirmed for the second-wave clones peaking on day 37. Contracting CD4+ clones were located mainly in the CM and EM memory subsets, whereas CD8+ clones were found to be enriched in EMRA. Balanced CD4/CD8 phenotypes were observed for clones contracting from day 15 to 85, whereas a bias towards CD4+ was observed for a second wave of clones expanding from day 15 to 37. Some responding clones were detected in pre-infection memory, which suggested that pre-existing cross-reactive memory T cells had joined the SARS-CoV-2 response. The study included only a couple of mild cases, and larger cohorts that include severe cases with pre-infection samples were judged to be necessary.

Sequenced input: PBMCs or a T cell subset sorted from them (not recorded which). The V and J segments used are TRBV15 and TRBJ2-1; the D segment could be TRBD2, given 5 matching bases. This TCR was sampled from an adult woman who had mild COVID-19 (a few samples of this study predate the infection). The sample titles of this study are shuffled in the database, so cell type and time point are left out; the donor was told from shared clones. The DNA reads as follows: TGTGCCACCAGCCGCTCGACTAACTCGAATGAGCAGTTCTTC. Translated, it gives CATSRSTNSNEQFF. Here the CDR3 is joined to the reference TRBV15 and TRBJ2-1 genes, and the full variable domain is: DAMVIQNPRYQVTQFGKPVTLSCSQTLNHNVMYWYQQKSSQAPKLLFHYYDKDFNNEADTPDNFQSRRPNTSFCFLDIRSPGLGDTAMYLCATSRSTNSNEQFFGPGTRLTVL.